A selection of T cell receptor beta chains follows, all from one sample in a study of CD8 T cell repertoires and HIV-1 epitope variants. Their recognized antigens are unknown. Assay: immunoSEQ multiplex PCR; the TCRdb copy retains only in-frame clones and omits some. The top ten hold about 45% of the sample, which has 5,500 to 7,500 clones, 65% to 75% seen once. The sequenced material came from cultured CD8+ T cells derived from PBMCs. The receptors were sampled from a male donor with HIV. CDR3s include the opening cysteine and the closing phenylalanine or tryptophan. The D gene is left open where the match is weak. Size is stated for part of the rows, as once, few or many counts, or as a class when the clone is expanded.

DNA	CDR3	size	D	V	J
TGTGCCAGCAGCCCAGGGACTGGAGGGGGTACCGGGGAGCTGTTTTTT	CASSPGTGGGTGELFF	once	-	TRBV9	TRBJ2-2
TGTGCCAGCAGTTACACCGTAACTGATCAGCCCCAGCATTTT	CASSYTVTDQPQHF	-	-	TRBV6-5	TRBJ1-5
TGTGCCAGCAGTGACAATCGGGGTACGCAGTATTTT	CASSDNRGTQYF	-	-	TRBV6-4	TRBJ2-3
TGTGCCAGTAGTGTCGATCTGTGGTCCTACAATGAGCAGTTCTTC	CASSVDLWSYNEQFF	-	-	TRBV19	TRBJ2-1
TGTGCCAGCAGCTATGGACAGAGCAATCAGCCCCAGCATTTT	CASSYGQSNQPQHF	few	-	TRBV5-4	TRBJ1-5
TGTGCCAGCAGTTTAAACGATCTACTCTACGGGGAGCAGTACTTC	CASSLNDLLYGEQYF	-	-	TRBV28	TRBJ2-7
TGTGCCAGCACCCAACCGGGAGATACGCAGTATTTT	CASTQPGDTQYF	-	-	TRBV5-4	TRBJ2-3
TGTGCTAGTGGTTCTCGAGTAGCTGAGCAGTTCTTC	CASGSRVAEQFF	-	-	TRBV12-5	TRBJ2-1
TGTGCCAGCAGTTATTCAGGGCCCCACACCGGGGAGCTGTTTTTT	CASSYSGPHTGELFF	once	-	TRBV28	TRBJ2-2
TGCGCCAGCAGCTTGAATGCCGTCACCGGGGAGCTGTTTTTT	CASSLNAVTGELFF	-	-	TRBV5-1	TRBJ2-2
TGTGCCAGCAGCTTAGCAGGGAAGGCTGGAAACACCATATATTTT	CASSLAGKAGNTIYF	few	-	TRBV13	TRBJ1-3
TGTGCCAGCAGCCGTACTAGCGCTAGCACAGATACGCAGTATTTT	CASSRTSASTDTQYF	-	TRBD2	TRBV27	TRBJ2-3
TGTGCCAGCAGTTACGAGGGGGCCACTGAAGCTTTCTTT	CASSYEGATEAFF	-	TRBD1	TRBV6-5	TRBJ1-1
TGTGCTAAAGGGAACCGGGACAGGGGTTATCCTCGAAACTATGGCTACACCTTC	CAKGNRDRGYPRNYGYTF	-	TRBD1	TRBV12-5	TRBJ1-2
TGTGCCAGCAGATCCGTACAGGAAAATCAGCCCCAGCATTTT	CASRSVQENQPQHF	-	-	TRBV6-4	TRBJ1-5
TGTGCCAGCAGTTTGGATAGCGGGAGAACAGATACGCAGTATTTT	CASSLDSGRTDTQYF	-	TRBD2	TRBV28	TRBJ2-3
TGCGCCAGCAGCCAAGATCCCCCAAGCGGGGGGTCGGATACGCAGTATTTT	CASSQDPPSGGSDTQYF	-	TRBD2	TRBV4-3	TRBJ2-3
TGCAGCGTTGTGACAGGGCAGTCTGGAAACACCATATATTTT	CSVVTGQSGNTIYF	-	TRBD1	TRBV29-1	TRBJ1-3
TGTGCCAGCAGCGACGCAAGGAAAGAGGATCAGCCCCAGCATTTT	CASSDARKEDQPQHF	-	-	TRBV5-6	TRBJ1-5
TGTGCCAGCAGCCTAGAGGTCCAAGAGACCCAGTACTTC	CASSLEVQETQYF	-	-	TRBV9	TRBJ2-5
TGTGCCATCACTTTGGACGGAAACACTGAAGCTTTCTTT	CAITLDGNTEAFF	-	-	TRBV10-3	TRBJ1-1
TGTGCCAGCAGCGGAAGAGATGAAAAACTGTTTTTT	CASSGRDEKLFF	-	-	TRBV27	TRBJ1-4
TGTGCCAGCAGTGAAGGACTAGCTCCCCTTGGCGAGCAGTACTTC	CASSEGLAPLGEQYF	-	TRBD2	TRBV6-4	TRBJ2-7
TGTGCCAGCAGCAAAGCACGGAGCTCCTACGAGCAGTACTTC	CASSKARSSYEQYF	-	-	TRBV21-1	TRBJ2-7
TGTGCCAGCAGTGCTCTACCCCTGGAGACCCAGTACTTC	CASSALPLETQYF	-	-	TRBV6-6	TRBJ2-5
TGTGCCAGCAGCTTGGCCCCGAGCACAGATACGCAGTATTTT	CASSLAPSTDTQYF	-	-	TRBV5-8	TRBJ2-3
TGTGCCAGCAGTTTTAACCCCCCCAGTCTTAGTAATCAGCCCCAGCATTTT	CASSFNPPSLSNQPQHF	-	-	TRBV27	TRBJ1-5
TGTGCCAGCAGCTTAGCGCATTCCGGGGAGCTGTTTTTT	CASSLAHSGELFF	-	-	TRBV7-9	TRBJ2-2
TGTGCCTGGAGTGGAGGGGACATCGGGAACACTGAAGCTTTCTTT	CAWSGGDIGNTEAFF	few	-	TRBV30	TRBJ1-1
TGTGCCACCGTCCCGGGACAGGGGTGGGAAAAACTGTTTTTT	CATVPGQGWEKLFF	-	TRBD1	TRBV28	TRBJ1-4
TGTGCCAGCAGCTTAGGGGCAGGGGACTATGGCTACACCTTC	CASSLGAGDYGYTF	-	-	TRBV7-9	TRBJ1-2
TGTGCCAGCAGTTCAGATGTCTCGGCCTACGAGCAGTACTTC	CASSSDVSAYEQYF	few	-	TRBV28	TRBJ2-7
TGTGCCAGCAGCTTAGATAGCTCCTACAATGAGCAGTTCTTC	CASSLDSSYNEQFF	-	-	TRBV7-3	TRBJ2-1
TGTGCCAGCAGTTTACTTCTAGCGGGGGGGCCCGGGGAGCAGTACTTC	CASSLLLAGGPGEQYF	-	TRBD2	TRBV28	TRBJ2-7
TGTGCCAGCAAGGACGTCAGGGCTGAAGAGCAGTACTTC	CASKDVRAEEQYF	-	-	TRBV7-8	TRBJ2-7
TGTGCCAGCAGCGTGGACATCCGGCAGGGGGAAAATTCACCCCTCCACTTT	CASSVDIRQGENSPLHF	-	TRBD1	TRBV9	TRBJ1-6
TGTGCCAGCAGCTACCCAGCAGGATTGGGGGAGCTGTTTTTT	CASSYPAGLGELFF	-	-	TRBV5-5	TRBJ2-2